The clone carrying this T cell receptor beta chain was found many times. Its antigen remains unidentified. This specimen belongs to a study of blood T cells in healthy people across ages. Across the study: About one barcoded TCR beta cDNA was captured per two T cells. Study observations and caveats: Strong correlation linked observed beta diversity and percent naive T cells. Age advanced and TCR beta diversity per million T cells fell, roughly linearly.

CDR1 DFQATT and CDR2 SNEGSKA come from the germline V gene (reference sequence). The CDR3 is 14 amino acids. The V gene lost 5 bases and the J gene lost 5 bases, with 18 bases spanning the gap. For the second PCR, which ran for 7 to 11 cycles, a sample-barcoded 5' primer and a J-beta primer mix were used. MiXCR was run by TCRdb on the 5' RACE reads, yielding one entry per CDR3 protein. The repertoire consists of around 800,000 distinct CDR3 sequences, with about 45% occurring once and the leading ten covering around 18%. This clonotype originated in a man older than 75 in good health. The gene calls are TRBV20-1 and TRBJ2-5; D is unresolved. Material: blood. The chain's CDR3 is CSAAVNGRVETQYF. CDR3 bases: TGCAGTGCTGCCGTCAACGGACGGGTGGAGACCCAGTACTTC.